This T cell receptor (beta chain) stems from a study of blood T cell repertoires in COVID-19. Produced via immunoSEQ multiplex PCR; TCRdb's table is partial and in-frame only. The sample carries around 310,000 clones, roughly 89% recorded once. Germline trimming cut 3 bases from V and 2 bases from J; bases unmatched to any gene: 7. Germline V gene sequence: CDR1 SGHRS, CDR2 YFSETQ. The CDR3 runs 17 residues. Sequencing was done on a sample of peripheral blood. The sequence was collected from a woman in her 40s with COVID-19, enrolled during active disease. The genes are TRBV5-1 and TRBJ2-7, with TRBD2 matching over 14 bases. The CDR3 sequence is CASSSGLAGGNAYEQYF. CDR3 DNA: TGCGCCAGCAGCTCCGGACTAGCGGGAGGCAACGCCTACGAGCAGTACTTC.